Below are 10 T cell receptor beta chains sequenced from a single sample in a study of early T cells in non-severe SARS-CoV-2 infection. TCRdb re-derived calls from the 5' RACE reads in MiXCR, one entry per CDR3 protein. The sample records some 66,000 distinct CDR3 sequences, over 8% being singletons. Source material: whole blood. The receptors come from an adult who was a healthcare worker with PCR-confirmed SARS-CoV-2 infection or an uninfected control (not recorded which).

This clonotype was seen ten or more times. The chain couples TRBV29-1 to TRBJ2-3; 12 bases map to TRBD2. After removal of 6 bases from V and 7 bases from J, the junction contained 8 bases not matched to a gene. Per the germline V gene, CDR1 is SQVTM and CDR2 is ANQGSEA. The CDR3 extends over 14 amino acids. CDR3 loop: CSVATSGSSNTQYF. The CDR3 DNA follows: TGCAGCGTCGCGACTAGCGGGAGTTCAAATACGCAGTATTTT.

This clonotype showed up just a few times. The chain couples TRBV15 to TRBJ2-7, with a tentative D call TRBD1 (5 bases). V gave up 1 base and J gave up 6 bases, with 19 bases separating them. The CDR3 loop spans 16 amino acids. Germline CDR1 and CDR2: LNHNV and YYDKDF (reference sequence). The CDR3 DNA reads as TGTGCCACCAGCAGAGCACCCCGAACCCCAGGGATCGAGCAGTACTTC. The encoded protein is CATSRAPRTPGIEQYF.

This clonotype has more than one count but fewer than ten. This rearrangement joins TRBV11-2 to TRBJ2-3; 7 nucleotides agree with TRBD2. The length of the CDR3 is 17 residues. Trimming cost V 1 base and J 4 bases; bases outside gene matches: 11. Germline V gene lookup returns CDR1 SGHAT and CDR2 FQNNGV. DNA of the CDR3: TGTGCCAGCAGCTTAGCCGGACTAAGCGGGATTGCAGATACGCAGTATTTT. Translating gives CASSLAGLSGIADTQYF.

The chain couples TRBV28 to TRBJ2-2, with 8 nucleotides matching TRBD2. Germline values: CDR1 MDHEN, CDR2 SYDVKM. After removal of 1 base from V and 0 bases from J, the junction contained 16 bases not matched to a gene. The CDR3 is made up of 21 amino acids. This chain's CDR3 is CASSLFPAGVPGLANTGELFF. CDR3 DNA sequence: TGTGCCAGCAGTTTATTCCCAGCGGGAGTCCCCGGCCTCGCGAACACCGGGGAGCTGTTTTTT.

This clonotype was seen many times. The V gene is TRBV6-5, the J gene TRBJ1-2, with 8 bases identical to TRBD1. CDR1 is MNHEY and CDR2 is SVGAGI in the germline V gene. This CDR3 is 13 amino acids long. V shed 5 bases, J shed 4 bases, and the junction held 3 bases outside the gene matches. CDR3 loop: CASSRTGPYGYTF. The CDR3, as DNA: TGTGCCAGCAGTCGGACAGGGCCCTATGGCTACACCTTC.

The chain joins TRBV18 to TRBJ2-7; D may be TRBD2 (6 bases). From germline, CDR1 is KGHSH and CDR2 LQKENI. Trimming cost V 4 bases and J 3 bases, with 10 bases left between them. CDR3 length equals 13 residues. The CDR3 sequence is CASSLVTSYEQYF. The CDR3 DNA reads TGTGCCAGCTCACTAGTGACTAGCTACGAGCAGTACTTC.

The chain uses TRBV7-6 and TRBJ2-5; TRBD2 agrees at 8 bases. V gave up 5 bases and J gave up 5 bases; unmatched junction bases: 10. The CDR3 runs 15 residues. The germline CDR1 and CDR2 sequences are SGHVS and FNYEAQ. In nucleotides, the CDR3 is TGTGCCAGCAGCCCCCTCTCGGGAGGGTTTGAGACCCAGTACTTC. Its protein is CASSPLSGGFETQYF.

This chain connects TRBV20-1 to TRBJ2-5; 11 bases align to TRBD2. V shed 1 base and J 2 bases; nucleotides not matched to a gene: 3. The germline V gene has CDR1 DFQATT and CDR2 SNEGSKA (reference sequence). This CDR3 region has 15 residues. CDR3 amino acids: CSARAPSGGQETQYF. The DNA for the CDR3 is TGCAGTGCTAGAGCCCCTAGCGGGGGGCAAGAGACCCAGTACTTC.

In its sample, this clonotype was seen a few times. This chain joins TRBV6-2 or TRBV6-3 and TRBJ2-1; D is unresolved. Germline V gives CDR1 MNHEY, CDR2 SVGEGT. The CDR3 contains 16 residues. V lost 5 bases to trimming and J lost 6 bases, with 20 bases between them. Here the CDR3 DNA reads TGTGCCAGCAGTAGACCCCACAGCCGGTTAGGCAATGAGCAGTTCTTC. Its translation: CASSRPHSRLGNEQFF.

This clonotype was detected a few times. The V call is TRBV6-5, the J call TRBJ2-3; D unclear. V was shortened by 5 bases and J by 5 bases, with 17 bases between the two germline ends. Per germline, CDR1 MNHEY and CDR2 SVGAGI. The CDR3 covers 15 residues. Here the CDR3 reads CASSAPGHLRDTQYF. CDR3 in DNA: TGTGCCAGCAGTGCCCCGGGCCATCTGCGAGATACGCAGTATTTT.